This paragraph reports one T cell receptor (beta chain). Its recognized antigen is unknown. The CDR3 end falls 3 residues outside the read, so it is completed with the germline J gene. This record comes from a study of T cells in women clearing cervical HPV infection (dated by TCRdb to the late 2010s). Context from the whole study: The cases were 25 women with histologically confirmed HPV16-related CIN3 or worse, and 2 of those women had invasive cancers. The controls were about 25 women whose single incident HPV16 infection cleared within 12 months with no development of precancer or cancer. Case blood was taken at the visit when the lesion was first identified, whereas control blood was taken when infection was no longer detected. For cases, the median interval between lesion detection and blood sampling was more than 130 days, with an interquartile range of roughly 85 to 220 days. Since HLA typing was available for only a few women, HLA type could not be ruled out as a confounder. An exploratory proof-of-principle case-control study, nested within the Guanacaste HPV Natural History Study in Costa Rica, was conducted to compare TCR repertoires across cervical HPV16 outcomes. Cases were matched to controls by age within five years and by the year the sample was collected. Median age was approximately 36 years in cases versus just over 37 in controls, and baseline characteristics did not differ significantly. The parent cohort enrolled 10,049 women aged 18 or older in Guanacaste, Costa Rica, in about 1993 to 1994 and followed the women for six to eight years. Five blinded duplicates per group were added as quality controls, so that approximately 60 samples were obtained: 50 or so participants and some 10 replicates.

The full study reports these points: Random forest classifiers combining richness and V gene abundances distinguished cases from controls with an estimated AUC of just under 0.85. Because the number of T cells in each sample was unknown, differences in richness could reflect differing T-cell content rather than repertoire biology. Significantly higher TCR repertoire richness was observed in CIN3+ cases than in controls across sequencing depths, whereas no difference in evenness was found. Whether associations preceded infection or resulted from infection could not be shown with the cross-sectional design, and effector/memory subsets and HPV-specific T cells were not isolated. Cases had lower TRBV6-7 relative abundance than controls (around 0.11% versus 0.15%; Bonferroni P = 0.0008).

Every participant had a single incident cervical HPV16 infection, and prevalent HPV16 infections were excluded. Cervical HPV DNA was detected with MY09/MY11 PCR, and genotyping was done with dot-blot hybridization. Fifteen mL of heparinized blood were centrifuged, and the buffy coat was split into aliquots, frozen at -30 degrees C, and then kept at -80 degrees C. Genomic DNA was extracted from buffy coat specimens using QIAGEN kits. Per the germline V gene (reference sequence), SEHNR is the CDR1 and FQNEAQ is the CDR2. Taken from cysteine to phenylalanine, the CDR3 has 13 residues. Sequencing covers 30 bases of the CDR3, shown here with the frame starting at base 1. The immunoSEQ assay used multiplex PCR to amplify TCR beta CDR3 regions from an average of around 1,200 ng of genomic DNA per sample. The assay corrected primer bias using a complete synthetic TCR repertoire to establish an amplification baseline. The amplicons were sequenced on the Illumina platform. On the study's bioinformatics: Error correction of the sequences involved clustering with frequency ratios plus a modified nearest-neighbor algorithm, after which the sequences were analyzed in the immunoSEQ Analyzer using IMGT gene definitions. At each rarefaction depth, TCR richness and evenness were averaged across 20 rarefaction repeats, and samples with fewer sequences than that depth were excluded. Wilcoxon rank sum tests with FDR correction were used to compare V, D and J gene relative abundances between the groups. An intraclass correlation of about 96% for TCR richness and an average of roughly 80% across 66 gene segments were obtained from the blinded duplicates. What TCRdb holds here is the immuneACCESS table cut down to in-frame rearrangements. Part of the clones is not present; checked against another copy, under half of the missing clones reflect an unresolved V gene, and the others are unexplained. V, J and clone size are those of that table, while D and trimming were read from the DNA. This sample's records show about 22,000 clones. The leading ten clones occupy 10% to 15% of the sample.

Sequencing used blood buffy coat. The receptor was isolated from a woman aged 18 to 75 with a cervical HPV16 infection that either progressed to CIN3+ or cleared (not recorded which). The receptor chain draws on TRBV7-9 and TRBJ1-1; confidence is insufficient to name the D gene. CDR3 DNA (partial): TGTGCCAGCAGCTTATTATCACGGGTCGAG. Its protein product is CASSLLSRVE. The full CDR3 protein reads CASSLLSRVEAFF.